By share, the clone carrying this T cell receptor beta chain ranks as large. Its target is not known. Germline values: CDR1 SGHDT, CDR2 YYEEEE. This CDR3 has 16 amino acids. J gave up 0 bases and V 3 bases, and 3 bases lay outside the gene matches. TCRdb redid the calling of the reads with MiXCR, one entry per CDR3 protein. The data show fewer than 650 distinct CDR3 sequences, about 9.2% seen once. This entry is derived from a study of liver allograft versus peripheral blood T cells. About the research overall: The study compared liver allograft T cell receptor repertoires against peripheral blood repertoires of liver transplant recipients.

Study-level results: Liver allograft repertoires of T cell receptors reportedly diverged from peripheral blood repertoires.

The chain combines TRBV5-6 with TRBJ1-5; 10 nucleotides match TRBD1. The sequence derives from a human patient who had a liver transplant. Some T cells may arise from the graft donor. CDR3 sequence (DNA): TGTGCCAGCAGCTACGGACAGGGGGATAGCAATCAGCCCCAGCATTTT. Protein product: CASSYGQGDSNQPQHF.